This T cell receptor beta chain was obtained from a study of T-cell reconstitution after alpha-beta-depleted transplantation in children. V shed 4 bases, J shed 3 bases, and the junction held 3 bases outside the gene matches. CDR3 size: 14 residues. Study-wide results and caveats: Surviving recipient T cells and intrathymic progenitors accounted for some patients' high TCRbeta diversity at day 60. Several hundred expanded graft clones reportedly supplied alpha-beta T cells about two months after transplant. It was newly produced T cells that mostly accounted for T-cell counts and diversity one year after transplant.

Unique molecular identifiers featured in how the TCRbeta library was prepared. One entry per CDR3 protein results from TCRdb running MiXCR on the PCR reads. The sample lists 140,000 or so distinct CDR3 sequences, 8.8% occurring once. This clonotype was detected ten times or more. What it recognizes is unknown. This sequence joins TRBV12-3 or TRBV12-4 and TRBJ2-5; 9 nucleotides line up with TRBD2. This sample comprised PBMCs, mostly from graft donor cells, obtained 180 days after TCRalphabeta/CD19-depleted stem cell transplant. The sequence was obtained from a female patient between 2 and 10 years old who had a stem cell transplant for congenital amegakaryocytic thrombocytopenia, so the T cells may come from the graft donor. The DNA for the CDR3 is TGTGCCAGCAGTTCGACTAGCGGAGAAGAGACCCAGTACTTC. Protein sequence: CASSSTSGEETQYF.